The source of this T cell receptor (beta chain) is a study of shared clonotypes between healthy human individuals. The germline V gene encodes CDR1 MNHEY and CDR2 SVGAGI. Trimming pared 2 bases from V and 4 bases from J, leaving 9 bases between. The CDR3 has 14 amino acids. As for this clone: The target antigen is unknown.

CD45RO-negative, CCR7-selected cells formed the naive CD8 fraction, which excluded terminally differentiated effector memory CD45RA+ cells. Sequencing was performed with immunoSEQ multiplex PCR; in TCRdb, only in-frame clones are kept and a portion is missing. The sample yields over 800,000 clones, 80% to 95% seen once. Whole-study results and caveats: Non-shared clonotypes showed lower generation probabilities than clonotypes common to all four donors.

This chain joins TRBV6-5 and TRBJ1-5; D is possibly TRBD1 (5 bases). The sample was naive CD8+ T cells sorted from blood. This receptor was identified in a young man in good health. The CDR3 DNA reads TGTGCCAGCAGTTACAGGGGCGCGAATCAGCCCCAGCATTTT. It codes for CASSYRGANQPQHF.